One and the same sample provided the 27 T cell receptor beta chains below, sequenced in a study of cytomegalovirus exposure and HLA in healthy donors. 13 Jbeta primers and 60 Vbeta primers were used for the PCR. Assay: immunoSEQ multiplex PCR; the TCRdb copy retains only in-frame clones and omits some. Of approximately 160,000 clones listed, more than 70% were seen once; the top ten hold over 4.5%. The sequenced sample was PBMCs. Receptors were obtained from a male donor in good health and CMV-seronegative.

This clone was observed a few times. The V and J genes are TRBV5-5 and TRBJ2-7; 9 bases agree with TRBD1. The CDR3 totals 15 residues. The junction had 4 bases not matched to a gene; V was cut back by 3 bases and J by 0 bases. Per the germline V gene, CDR1 is SGHKS and CDR2 is YYEKEE (reference sequence). The CDR3 coding sequence is TGTGCCAGCAGCTCTTCGGGACAGGGCTCCTACGAGCAGTACTTC. Residues: CASSSSGQGSYEQYF.

The chain joins TRBV6-5 to TRBJ2-3, with a possible D match to TRBD2 (6 bases). The germline V and J ends were trimmed by 6 bases and 0 bases, with 13 bases remaining between them. The germline gives CDR1 MNHEY, CDR2 SVGAGI. CDR3 size: 15 residues. The CDR3 coding sequence is TGTGCCAGCAGCCCCCTGGGGGGAAGCACAGATACGCAGTATTTT. This encodes CASSPLGGSTDTQYF.

The rearrangement uses TRBV19 and TRBJ1-2; D gene uncertain. This CDR3 has 18 residues. The germline V and J ends were trimmed by 5 bases and 2 bases, with 24 bases remaining between them. Germline lookup yields CDR1 LNHDA and CDR2 SQIVND (reference sequence). The CDR3 spells CASSAYAGPRTANYGYTF. CDR3 bases: TGTGCCAGTAGTGCTTACGCGGGTCCAAGGACCGCGAACTATGGCTACACCTTC. Supplemented by reference TRBV19 and TRBJ1-2, the full variable domain reads DGGITQSPKYLFRKEGQNVTLSCEQNLNHDAMYWYRQDPGQGLRLIYYSQIVNDFQKGDIAEGYSVSREKKESFPLTVTSAQKNPTAFYLCASSAYAGPRTANYGYTFGSGTRLTVV.

The chain joins TRBV6-1 to TRBJ1-1, with TRBD1 as a possible D gene (5 bases). CDR1 is MNHNS, CDR2 SASEGT, per germline. The CDR3 runs to 13 residues. With 6 bases removed from V and 4 bases from J, the gap between germline ends came to 12 bases. The CDR3 DNA reads TGTGCCAGCAGCAGGGTGCTGCCCACTGAAGCTTTCTTT. Translated, it gives CASSRVLPTEAFF.

This clone showed up just once. The chain joins TRBV7-8 to TRBJ2-4, with a possible D match to TRBD1 (5 bases). The V end lost 5 bases, the J end lost 6 bases, and 11 bases lay between the germline ends. This CDR3 has 13 amino acids. Germline lookup yields CDR1 SGHVS and CDR2 FQNEAQ. CDR3 DNA sequence: TGTGCCAGCAGCCCCCAGGGTTTAAACATTCAGTACTTC. The encoded protein is CASSPQGLNIQYF.

The chain combines TRBV10-3 with TRBJ2-1; 10 nucleotides align to TRBD2. J gave up 7 bases and V 5 bases, and 14 bases lay outside the gene matches. The CDR3 covers 17 residues. CDR1 is ENHRY and CDR2 is SYGVKD in the germline V gene. CDR3 in DNA: TGTGCCATCAGTCCCGAAGGCCCAGCGGGGGGGAGGAATGAGCAGTTCTTC. This sequence encodes CAISPEGPAGGRNEQFF.

The V and J genes are TRBV19 and TRBJ2-7; 7 bases map to TRBD1. Losses at the gene ends were 7 bases for V and 2 bases for J; bases not matched to a gene: 5. Germline-derived CDR1 and CDR2 are LNHDA and SQIVND (reference sequence). The CDR3 spans 13 residues. The CDR3 DNA reads TGTGCCAGTAACCCGGGGACAGCCTACGAGCAGTACTTC. Its translation: CASNPGTAYEQYF.

The chain links TRBV4-1 to TRBJ2-7; 9 bases map to TRBD1. CDR3 size: 17 residues. V lost 0 bases, J lost 0 bases, and 6 bases stayed unmatched. Per germline, CDR1 MGHRA and CDR2 YSYEKL. CDR3 residues: CASSQDGGTGNSYEQYF. Here the CDR3 DNA reads TGCGCCAGCAGCCAAGATGGGGGGACAGGGAACTCCTACGAGCAGTACTTC.

In this sample, this clone turned up a few times. The chain recombines TRBV6-1 with TRBJ1-2, with 11 bases that match TRBD1. With V trimmed by 4 bases and J by 4 bases, 8 bases remained unmatched. Germline V gene data show CDR1 as MNHNS and CDR2 as SASEGT. The CDR3 sequence is 16 residues long. Here the CDR3 DNA reads TGTGCCAGCAGTGCCGTACGGACAGGGGGCGGCTATGGCTACACCTTC. Its protein product is CASSAVRTGGGYGYTF.

This rearrangement joins TRBV30 to TRBJ1-2, with D tentatively TRBD1 (5 bases). CDR3 size: 14 residues. Between the trimmed V and J ends, which lost 2 bases and 3 bases, there was a span of 13 bases. CDR1 is GTSNPN and CDR2 is SVGIG in the germline V gene (reference sequence). The CDR3 sequence is CAWSPKGRYYGYTF. CDR3 nucleotide sequence: TGTGCCTGGAGTCCCAAGGGGCGATACTATGGCTACACCTTC.

The chain has TRBV7-3 and TRBJ2-5; D possibly corresponds to TRBD2 (5 bases). Trimming left V 5 bases short and J 2 bases short, with 9 bases between. Germline lookup yields CDR1 SGHTA and CDR2 FQGTGA. The CDR3 totals 13 residues. The CDR3 reads CASSITGQETQYF. For the CDR3, the DNA is TGTGCCAGCAGCATCACGGGGCAAGAGACCCAGTACTTC.

The chain employs TRBV28 and TRBJ1-1; the D gene is possibly TRBD1 (6 bases). Germline V lookup: CDR1 MDHEN, CDR2 SYDVKM. V dropped 8 bases and J dropped 0 bases, with 10 bases sitting between them. This CDR3 contains 13 residues. For the CDR3, the DNA is TGTGCCAGCCAGGGGTTCATGAACACTGAAGCTTTCTTT. Its protein is CASQGFMNTEAFF. Filled out from reference TRBV28 and TRBJ1-1, the complete variable domain reads DVKVTQSSRYLVKRTGEKVFLECVQDMDHENMFWYRQDPGLGLRLIYFSYDVKMKEKGDIPEGYSVSREKKERFSLILESASTNQTSMYLCASQGFMNTEAFFGQGTRLTVV.

This chain uses TRBV28 with TRBJ1-2; D possibly corresponds to TRBD1 (5 bases). In germline, CDR1 is MDHEN, CDR2 SYDVKM. The CDR3 loop spans 12 amino acids. Trimming left V 6 bases short and J 4 bases short, with 9 bases between. The CDR3 sequence is CASSDSTYGYTF. As DNA, the CDR3 is TGTGCCAGCAGCGACAGTACCTATGGCTACACCTTC.

V is TRBV5-1 and J is TRBJ1-6, with 7 positions matching TRBD1. The J segment lost 7 bases and the V segment lost 4 bases, leaving 8 bases of the junction unmatched. In germline, CDR1 is SGHRS, CDR2 YFSETQ. The CDR3 length is 15 residues. The chain's CDR3 is CASSTRQGENSPLHF. DNA for the CDR3: TGCGCCAGCAGCACAAGACAGGGTGAGAATTCACCCCTCCACTTT.

This clone occurred many times. This chain uses TRBV25-1 with TRBJ1-1; possible D gene TRBD1, 5 bases. This CDR3 is built from 13 residues. V lost 7 bases and J 4 bases, leaving 13 bases between the germline ends. Germline-derived CDR1 and CDR2 are MGHDK and SYGVNS. CDR3 in amino acids: CASKVGGATEAFF. The CDR3 DNA reads as TGTGCCAGCAAAGTAGGCGGGGCCACTGAAGCTTTCTTT.

A single count supports this clone. This chain links TRBV2 with TRBJ1-2; 8 bases are a match to TRBD1. CDR3 length: 13 residues. Per germline, CDR1 SNHLY and CDR2 FYNNEI. Trimming removed 3 bases from V and 8 bases from J; junction bases left unmatched: 5. DNA for the CDR3: TGTGCCAGCAGTGAGACAGGGGCAATGGGCTACACCTTC. Translating it yields CASSETGAMGYTF.

The chain couples TRBV15 to TRBJ1-1; D ambiguous. V was trimmed by 6 bases and J by 1 base, leaving 9 bases between them. Germline-derived CDR1 and CDR2 are LNHNV and YYDKDF (reference sequence). This CDR3 is built from 13 residues. This CDR3 is CATSSGPNTEAFF. DNA of the CDR3: TGTGCCACCAGTTCAGGTCCGAACACTGAAGCTTTCTTT. Together with reference TRBV15 and TRBJ1-1, the CDR3 gives the full variable domain: DAMVIQNPRYQVTQFGKPVTLSCSQTLNHNVMYWYQQKSSQAPKLLFHYYDKDFNNEADTPDNFQSRRPNTSFCFLDIRSPGLGDTAMYLCATSSGPNTEAFFGQGTRLTVV.

The genes are TRBV5-6 and TRBJ2-1; 9 positions agree with TRBD1. In germline, CDR1 is SGHDT, CDR2 YYEEEE. There are 16 residues in the CDR3. Trimming took 4 bases from V and 3 from J; bases not matched to a gene: 8. The CDR3 sequence is CASSPPGTGLYNEQFF. DNA of the CDR3: TGTGCCAGCAGCCCTCCGGGGACAGGGCTCTACAATGAGCAGTTCTTC. Combining the CDR3 with reference TRBV5-6 and TRBJ2-1 gives the whole variable domain DAGVTQSPTHLIKTRGQQVTLRCSPKSGHDTVSWYQQALGQGPQFIFQYYEEEERQRGNFPDRFSGHQFPNYSSELNVNALLLGDSALYLCASSPPGTGLYNEQFFGPGTRLTVL.

This chain connects TRBV19 to TRBJ1-1; the D gene is possibly TRBD1 (6 bases). Germline-derived CDR1 and CDR2 are LNHDA and SQIVND (reference sequence). V was trimmed by 4 bases and J by 1 base, leaving 13 bases between them. There are 15 residues in the CDR3. The CDR3: CASSRTVWGNTEAFF. CDR3 sequence (DNA): TGTGCCAGTAGTAGGACAGTTTGGGGGAACACTGAAGCTTTCTTT.

The rearrangement uses TRBV27 and TRBJ2-2; 11 nucleotides line up with TRBD1. The CDR3 consists of 15 residues. Per the germline V gene, CDR1 is MNHEY and CDR2 is SMNVEV (reference sequence). V lost 5 bases to trimming and J lost 8 bases; unmatched junction nucleotides: 7. CDR3 sequence: CASSRTGGFGGELFF. CDR3 nucleotides: TGTGCCAGCAGTCGGACAGGGGGCTTCGGTGGGGAGCTGTTTTTT.

V is TRBV15 and J is TRBJ2-5; 11 bases agree with TRBD1. CDR1 LNHNV and CDR2 YYDKDF come from the germline V gene (reference sequence). CDR3 size: 16 residues. The V and J ends lost 4 bases and 5 bases, in that order; junction bases with no gene match: 9. The CDR3 reads CATSTGTGGGRETQYF. In DNA form, the CDR3 reads TGTGCCACCAGCACTGGGACAGGGGGTGGCCGGGAGACCCAGTACTTC.

The chain is built from TRBV18 and TRBJ2-5; 7 bases fit TRBD1. CDR3 length: 15 residues. Germline values: CDR1 KGHSH, CDR2 LQKENI. Trimming took 4 bases from V and 1 from J; bases not matched to a gene: 6. The CDR3 here is CASSQTTGSQETQYF. The CDR3 DNA is TGTGCCAGCTCACAGACGACAGGGAGCCAAGAGACCCAGTACTTC.

Comments on this clone: The sample contains more than one DNA sequence encoding this CDR3. The chain's CDR3 is CASSLGGYEQYF. CDR3 in DNA: TGCGCCAGCAGCTTAGGGGGCTACGAGCAGTACTTC. The J gene is TRBJ2-5, the V gene TRBV5-1; a possible D gene is TRBD1 (6 bases). The J call may be wrong; the DNA end is better matched by TRBJ2-7. This CDR3 spans 12 amino acids. Germline V gene sequence: CDR1 SGHRS, CDR2 YFSETQ.

This clone showed up just a few times. V is TRBV5-1 and J is TRBJ2-2; TRBD2 aligns across 12 bases. The CDR3 covers 17 residues. Germline values: CDR1 SGHRS, CDR2 YFSETQ. V was clipped by 1 base and J by 3 bases; unmatched bases: 4. The CDR3 nucleotides are TGCGCCAGCAGCTTGCTAGCGGGAGGGCCAGACACCGGGGAGCTGTTTTTT. Protein sequence: CASSLLAGGPDTGELFF.

This clone was recorded a few times. The gene calls are TRBV18 and TRBJ1-1, with 9 bases lining up with TRBD1. The V and J ends lost 2 bases and 3 bases, in that order; junction bases with no gene match: 1. The germline V gene encodes CDR1 KGHSH and CDR2 LQKENI. CDR3 length: 14 amino acids. The CDR3 coding sequence is TGTGCCAGCTCACCAGGGACAGGGTACACTGAAGCTTTCTTT. Protein: CASSPGTGYTEAFF.

A few counts support this clone. J is TRBJ2-7 and V is TRBV19; 8 nucleotides match TRBD1. Germline CDR1 and CDR2: LNHDA and SQIVND (reference sequence). The V segment lost 4 bases and the J segment 6 bases; nucleotides outside the gene matches: 2. The length of the CDR3 is 12 residues. In nucleotides, the CDR3 is TGTGCCAGTAGTACCACAGGGGGCGAGCAGTACTTC. As protein: CASSTTGGEQYF.

V usage is TRBV7-3 and J usage is TRBJ2-3; D possibly corresponds to TRBD1 (6 bases). The length of the CDR3 is 13 residues. The V end lost 6 bases, the J end lost 6 bases, and 13 bases lay between the germline ends. Germline CDR1 and CDR2: SGHTA and FQGTGA. The CDR3 protein is CASRFTGSDTQYF. In DNA, the CDR3 is TGTGCCAGCAGGTTTACAGGGTCCGATACGCAGTATTTT.